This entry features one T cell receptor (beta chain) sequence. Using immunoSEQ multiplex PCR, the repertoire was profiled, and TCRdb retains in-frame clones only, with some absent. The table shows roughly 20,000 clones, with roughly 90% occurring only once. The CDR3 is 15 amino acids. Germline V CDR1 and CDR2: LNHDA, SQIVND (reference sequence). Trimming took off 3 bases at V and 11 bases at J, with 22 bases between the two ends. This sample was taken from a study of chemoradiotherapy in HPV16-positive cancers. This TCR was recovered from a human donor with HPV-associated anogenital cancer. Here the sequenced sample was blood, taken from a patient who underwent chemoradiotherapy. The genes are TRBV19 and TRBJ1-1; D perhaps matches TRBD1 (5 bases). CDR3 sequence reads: CASSISGGLFEVAFF. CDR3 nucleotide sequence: TGTGCCAGTAGTATTTCGGGGGGTCTCTTTGAGGTCGCTTTCTTT.